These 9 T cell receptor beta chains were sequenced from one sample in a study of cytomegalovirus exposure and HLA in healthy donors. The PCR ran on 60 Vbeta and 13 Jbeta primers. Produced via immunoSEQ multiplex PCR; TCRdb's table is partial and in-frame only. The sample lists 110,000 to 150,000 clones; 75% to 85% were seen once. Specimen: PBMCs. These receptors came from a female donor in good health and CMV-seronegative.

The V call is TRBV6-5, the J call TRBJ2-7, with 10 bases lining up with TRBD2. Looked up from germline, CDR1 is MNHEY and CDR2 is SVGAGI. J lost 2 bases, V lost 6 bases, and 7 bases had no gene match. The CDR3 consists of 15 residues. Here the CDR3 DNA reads TGTGCCAGCAGCCCGGGACTAGCGTTGACCTACGAGCAGTACTTC. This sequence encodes CASSPGLALTYEQYF.

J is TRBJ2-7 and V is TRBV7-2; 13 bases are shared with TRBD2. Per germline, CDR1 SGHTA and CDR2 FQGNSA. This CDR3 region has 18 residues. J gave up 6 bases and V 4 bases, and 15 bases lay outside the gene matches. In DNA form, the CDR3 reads TGTGCCAGCAGCTGGGCTACTAGCGGGGGGGCCCTTTCCGGCGAGCAGTACTTC. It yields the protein CASSWATSGGALSGEQYF.

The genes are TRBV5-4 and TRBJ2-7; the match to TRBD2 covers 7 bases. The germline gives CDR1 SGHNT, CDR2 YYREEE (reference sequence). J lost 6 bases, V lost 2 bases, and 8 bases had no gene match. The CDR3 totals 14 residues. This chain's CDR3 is CASSFEAGAREQYF. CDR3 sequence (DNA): TGTGCCAGCAGCTTTGAGGCGGGAGCCCGCGAGCAGTACTTC.

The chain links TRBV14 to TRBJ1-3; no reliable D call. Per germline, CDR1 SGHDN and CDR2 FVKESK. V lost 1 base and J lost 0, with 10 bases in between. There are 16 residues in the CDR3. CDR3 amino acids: CASSQGGGNSGNTIYF. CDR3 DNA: TGTGCCAGCAGCCAAGGTGGAGGAAACTCTGGAAACACCATATATTTT.

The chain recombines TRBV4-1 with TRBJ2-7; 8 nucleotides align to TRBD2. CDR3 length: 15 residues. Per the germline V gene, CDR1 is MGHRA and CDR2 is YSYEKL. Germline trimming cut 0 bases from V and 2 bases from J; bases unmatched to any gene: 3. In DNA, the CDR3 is TGCGCCAGCAGCCAAGATGGCGGGAGGCCCTACGAGCAGTACTTC. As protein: CASSQDGGRPYEQYF.

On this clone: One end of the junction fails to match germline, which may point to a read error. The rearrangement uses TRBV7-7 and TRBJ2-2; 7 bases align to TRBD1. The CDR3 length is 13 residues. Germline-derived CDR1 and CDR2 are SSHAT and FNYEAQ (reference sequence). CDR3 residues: CASSQTGAGELFF. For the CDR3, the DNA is TGTGCTAGCAGCCAAACAGGGGCCGGGGAGCTGTTTTTT.

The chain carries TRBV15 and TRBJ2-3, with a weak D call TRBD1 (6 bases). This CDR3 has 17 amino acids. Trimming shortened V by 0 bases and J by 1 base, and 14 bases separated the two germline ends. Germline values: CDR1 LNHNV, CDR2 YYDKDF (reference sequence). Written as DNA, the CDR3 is TGTGCCACCAGCAGAGATAGGCCAGGGGAACGCACAGATACGCAGTATTTT. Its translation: CATSRDRPGERTDTQYF.

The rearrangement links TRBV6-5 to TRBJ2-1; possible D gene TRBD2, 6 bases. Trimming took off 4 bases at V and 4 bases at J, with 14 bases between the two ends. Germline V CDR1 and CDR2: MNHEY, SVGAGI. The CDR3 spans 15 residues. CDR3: CASSLFSGGYNEQFF. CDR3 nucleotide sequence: TGTGCCAGCAGTTTATTTAGCGGAGGTTACAATGAGCAGTTCTTC.

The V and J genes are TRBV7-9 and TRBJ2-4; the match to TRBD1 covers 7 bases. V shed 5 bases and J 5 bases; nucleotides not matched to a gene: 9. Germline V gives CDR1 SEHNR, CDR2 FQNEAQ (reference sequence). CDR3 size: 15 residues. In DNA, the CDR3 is TGTGCCAGCAGCGGGAAGGGACAGCCGGAAAACATTCAGTACTTC. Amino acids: CASSGKGQPENIQYF.